Below, one T cell receptor beta chain is given with its context. These data belong to a study of shared clonotypes between healthy human individuals. Study summary: Two women and three men aged 18 to 49 made up the donors.

Germline V gene sequence: CDR1 MNHEY, CDR2 SVGAGI. V lost 6 bases, J lost 4 bases, and 5 bases stayed unmatched. This CDR3 is built from 14 residues. Assay used: immunoSEQ multiplex PCR; TCRdb lists only in-frame clones, some missing. The profile covers over a million clones, with around 75% appearing a single time and approximately 1.5% taken by the ten largest. The specimen was memory CD4+ T cells sorted from blood. Subset denoted: CD45RA-negative fraction. The receptor's source is a man between 18 and 35 years old in good health. The chain couples TRBV6-5 to TRBJ2-7, with 11 positions matching TRBD1. This chain's CDR3 is CASRTDRGRYEQYF. The CDR3 coding sequence is TGTGCCAGCAGAACGGACAGGGGGCGATACGAGCAGTACTTC.